This entry describes one T cell receptor (beta chain). Its antigen is unknown. This entry belongs to a study of cytomegalovirus exposure and HLA in healthy donors. General observations from the study: Previous analysis showed most TCR beta V segments were productive about 87% or about 30% of the time.

The PCR used 60 Vbeta and 13 Jbeta primers. This table comes from immunoSEQ multiplex PCR, and its TCRdb copy is limited to in-frame clones, with some not included. The sample contains about 170,000 clones, around 80% of which appear only once. J was trimmed by 12 bases and V by 6 bases; bases with no gene match: 5. This CDR3 region has 11 residues. Germline CDR1 MNHEY, CDR2 SVGAGI. The receptor's source is a woman aged 45-65 years in good health and CMV-seropositive. The chain uses TRBV6-5 and TRBJ2-1, with 7 positions matching TRBD1. Sequenced input: PBMCs. The CDR3 loop is CASRRQGRQFF. For the CDR3, the DNA is TGTGCCAGCAGACGACAGGGCCGGCAGTTCTTC.